Listed here are 5 T cell receptor beta chains from one sample, sequenced in a study of T cell changes during pregnancy in multiple sclerosis. Clones were sequenced by immunoSEQ multiplex PCR, and TCRdb holds only the in-frame ones, with some missing. The repertoire includes 50,000 to 70,000 clones, 90% to 95% of them detected once, and 1% to 1.5% sits in the top ten. Sequenced here: peripheral blood, sampled after pregnancy. The receptor set was obtained from a female donor in good health, enrolled as a control in a pregnancy study.

The chain has TRBV11-3 and TRBJ1-2; 9 bases fit TRBD1. Germline-derived CDR1 and CDR2 are SGHNT and YENEEA. V dropped 5 bases and J dropped 7; count of bases not matched to a gene: 5. CDR3 size: 13 residues. The CDR3 spells CASSPTGGGGYTF. In DNA, the CDR3 is TGTGCCAGCAGCCCAACAGGGGGCGGTGGCTACACCTTC. Filled out from reference TRBV11-3 and TRBJ1-2, the complete variable domain reads EAGVVQSPRYKIIEKKQPVAFWCNPISGHNTLYWYLQNLGQGPELLIRYENEEAVDDSQLPKDRFSAERLKGVDSTLKIQPAELGDSAVYLCASSPTGGGGYTFGSGTRLTVV.

This chain joins TRBV11-1 and TRBJ1-1, with D hard to call. Germline V gives CDR1 SGHAT, CDR2 FQDESV (reference sequence). Trimming removed 0 bases at V and 1 base at J, with 21 bases between. This CDR3 has 19 residues. CDR3 bases: TGTGCCAGCAGCTTAGCGGGAGGAGTACTTACCGTGACGAACACTGAAGCTTTCTTT. Protein sequence: CASSLAGGVLTVTNTEAFF.

The CDR3 DNA sequence: TGTGCCAGCAGCTATGCCGGGACAGACGGCTACGAGCAGTACTTC. Translation: CASSYAGTDGYEQYF. This chain uses TRBV7-2 with TRBJ2-7, with 7 bases aligning to TRBD1. After removal of 4 bases from V and 3 bases from J, the junction contained 9 bases not matched to a gene. The CDR3 totals 15 residues. CDR1 is SGHTA, CDR2 FQGNSA, per germline.

V usage is TRBV11-3 and J usage is TRBJ1-2, with D unresolved. The germline V and J ends were trimmed by 0 bases and 5 bases, with 7 bases remaining between them. This CDR3 is built from 13 residues. From germline, CDR1 is SGHNT and CDR2 YENEEA. CDR3 sequence (DNA): TGTGCCAGCAGCTTAGATCGGGAGTATGGCTACACCTTC. Translation gives CASSLDREYGYTF. Together with reference TRBV11-3 and TRBJ1-2, the CDR3 gives the full variable domain: EAGVVQSPRYKIIEKKQPVAFWCNPISGHNTLYWYLQNLGQGPELLIRYENEEAVDDSQLPKDRFSAERLKGVDSTLKIQPAELGDSAVYLCASSLDREYGYTFGSGTRLTVV.

This rearrangement joins TRBV5-1 to TRBJ1-2; the D is unclear. The V end was cut by 2 bases, the J end by 2 bases, with 19 bases between. Germline V gives CDR1 SGHRS, CDR2 YFSETQ. This CDR3 is 17 amino acids long. This CDR3 reads CASSFEPRKTANYGYTF. The CDR3 bases are TGCGCCAGCAGCTTCGAACCGCGCAAAACAGCCAACTATGGCTACACCTTC.